This T cell receptor (beta chain) was recovered during a study of blood T cell repertoires in COVID-19. Study-wide context: Sites in the United States, Italy and Spain provided acute and convalescent COVID-19 samples. Sources were T cells, B-cell-depleted T cells, or PBMCs; the material itself was cDNA or gDNA.

The CDR3 runs 16 residues. Trimming removed 3 bases at V and 1 base at J, with 16 bases between. Germline-derived CDR1 and CDR2 are DFQATT and SNEGSKA (reference sequence). Per the study methods: Estimation of nucleated cell counts relied on the amplification of reference gene primers. Some clones are missing from TCRdb's copy, which holds only in-frame ones; the method was immunoSEQ multiplex PCR. V, J and clone size reflect that table, while D and trimming were determined from the DNA. The sample shows some 170,000 clones, about 83% of them seen only once. V usage is TRBV20-1 and J usage is TRBJ2-1; no firm D call. The sample was peripheral blood. The origin of this receptor is a woman aged 70 to 79 with COVID-19, enrolled during active disease. The CDR3 DNA follows: TGCAGTGCTAGTACAGTCACAATAAGGTCCTACAATGAGCAGTTCTTC. Amino acids: CSASTVTIRSYNEQFF.